A single sample is the source of the 17 T cell receptor beta chains below, sequenced in a study of cytomegalovirus exposure and HLA in healthy donors. In the PCR, 60 Vbeta and 13 Jbeta primers were used. Measured with immunoSEQ multiplex PCR; TCRdb has only the in-frame clones, and not every one. The table records about 140,000 clones, about 80% of them present only once. Sequencing was carried out using PBMCs. These receptors were collected from a woman in her forties in good health and CMV-seronegative.

J is TRBJ2-2 and V is TRBV7-9; the match to TRBD2 covers 7 bases. Per the germline V gene, CDR1 is SEHNR and CDR2 is FQNEAQ (reference sequence). The CDR3 is 12 residues long. V trimming: 11 bases; J trimming: 3 bases; junction bases outside the gene matches: 3. CDR3: CAAAGDTGELFF. The CDR3 nucleotides are TGTGCCGCCGCGGGGGACACCGGGGAGCTGTTTTTT.

The genes are TRBV7-9 and TRBJ2-1; 7 bases line up with TRBD2. Germline CDR1 SEHNR, CDR2 FQNEAQ (reference sequence). The J segment lost 7 bases and the V segment lost 8 bases, leaving 11 bases of the junction unmatched. The CDR3 is made up of 14 amino acids. The CDR3 here is CASSIRGAGNEQFF. The CDR3, as DNA: TGTGCCAGCTCTATACGAGGAGCGGGGAATGAGCAGTTCTTC.

The genes are TRBV2 and TRBJ2-7; 10 nucleotides line up with TRBD2. This CDR3 region has 16 residues. Germline V gives CDR1 SNHLY, CDR2 FYNNEI. V shed 10 bases and J 5 bases; nucleotides not matched to a gene: 17. The CDR3 bases are TGTGCCACCACGGCCTTTAGCGGGAGGTTCCTTAACGAGCAGTACTTC. Protein: CATTAFSGRFLNEQYF.

This chain joins TRBV7-9 and TRBJ2-4; 12 bases fit TRBD1. This CDR3 contains 17 residues. Germline V gene sequence: CDR1 SEHNR, CDR2 FQNEAQ (reference sequence). V was pared by 3 bases and J by 8 bases, with 11 bases of the junction left unmatched. For the CDR3, the DNA is TGTGCCAGCAGCTTCAATCGGGACAGGGGGCTGATGGACATTCAGTACTTC. This codes for CASSFNRDRGLMDIQYF.

The chain has TRBV27 and TRBJ1-5, with D possibly being TRBD1 (6 bases). Trimming took 4 bases from V and 5 from J, leaving 15 bases between them. The CDR3 consists of 15 residues. Germline loops: CDR1 MNHEY, CDR2 SMNVEV (reference sequence). The CDR3 loop reads CASSYRTVRDQPQHF. CDR3 in DNA: TGTGCCAGCAGTTACCGGACAGTCCGGGATCAGCCCCAGCATTTT.

The CDR3 DNA follows: TGTGCCAGCTCACCGTCGGGCACTGAAGCTTTCTTT. This translates into CASSPSGTEAFF. The chain combines TRBV18 with TRBJ1-1, with D unresolved. With 3 bases removed from V and 4 bases from J, the gap between germline ends came to 6 bases. The CDR3 has 12 residues. From germline, CDR1 is KGHSH and CDR2 LQKENI.

The chain joins TRBV29-1 to TRBJ2-2, with D possibly matching TRBD1 (6 bases). Germline values: CDR1 SQVTM, CDR2 ANQGSEA. The CDR3 runs to 14 residues. The V end was cut by 4 bases, the J end by 0 bases, with 9 bases between. CDR3 sequence: CSVVTGTNTGELFF. CDR3 DNA sequence: TGCAGCGTTGTAACAGGGACGAACACCGGGGAGCTGTTTTTT.

The chain carries TRBV28 and TRBJ1-2; no firm D call. V was clipped by 3 bases and J by 4 bases, with 9 bases between them. Germline CDR1 and CDR2: MDHEN and SYDVKM. The CDR3 covers 13 residues. The CDR3: CASSFPSLYGYTF. In DNA, the CDR3 is TGTGCCAGCAGTTTCCCTTCCCTCTATGGCTACACCTTC.

In its sample, this clone was seen a few times. The rearrangement links TRBV7-9 to TRBJ2-1; tentatively, D is TRBD1 (5 bases). Trimming removed 5 bases at V and 4 bases at J, with 12 bases between. Germline V gene lookup returns CDR1 SEHNR and CDR2 FQNEAQ (reference sequence). The length of the CDR3 is 14 residues. The CDR3 sequence is CASSPAYRYNEQFF. CDR3 nucleotide sequence: TGTGCCAGCAGCCCCGCCTACAGGTACAATGAGCAGTTCTTC. The whole variable domain, remainder taken from reference TRBV7-9 and TRBJ2-1, is DTGVSQNPRHKITKRGQNVTFRCDPISEHNRLYWYRQTLGQGPEFLTYFQNEAQLEKSRLLSDRFSAERPKGSFSTLEIQRTEQGDSAMYLCASSPAYRYNEQFFGPGTRLTVL.

J is TRBJ2-7 and V is TRBV11-3; the match to TRBD2 covers 7 bases. The CDR3 consists of 14 residues. Germline values: CDR1 SGHNT, CDR2 YENEEA. V dropped 4 bases and J dropped 3; count of bases not matched to a gene: 6. CDR3 DNA sequence: TGTGCCAGCAGCTGGGGGACTATCGTCTACGAGCAGTACTTC. As protein: CASSWGTIVYEQYF.

The chain couples TRBV30 to TRBJ2-5; 10 bases map to TRBD1. CDR3 size: 15 residues. Germline V lookup: CDR1 GTSNPN, CDR2 SVGIG (reference sequence). The V segment lost 1 base and the J segment 3 bases; nucleotides outside the gene matches: 5. Here the CDR3 DNA reads TGTGCCTGGAGTGGCAAGGGACAGGGGAAAGAGACCCAGTACTTC. It codes for CAWSGKGQGKETQYF.

The V call is TRBV7-9, the J call TRBJ1-6, with D possibly TRBD1 on 5 matching bases. The ends were cut back, 4 bases at V and 7 bases at J, with 17 bases in the middle. Germline V gene data show CDR1 as SEHNR and CDR2 as FQNEAQ (reference sequence). The length of the CDR3 is 16 residues. In DNA form, the CDR3 reads TGTGCCAGCAGCTCGGATAGACCTCGGGGGAATTCACCCCTCCACTTT. It yields the protein CASSSDRPRGNSPLHF.

The CDR3 DNA sequence: TGCAGCGTACATGGGACTAGCGGGGATTGGACGAGTGAGCAGTACTTC. Translated: CSVHGTSGDWTSEQYF. This chain links TRBV29-1 with TRBJ2-7; 13 nucleotides match TRBD2. V dropped 6 bases and J dropped 7; count of bases not matched to a gene: 15. CDR3 length: 16 residues. In germline, CDR1 is SQVTM, CDR2 ANQGSEA.

This rearrangement joins TRBV10-3 to TRBJ2-3; 7 bases match TRBD1. This CDR3 region has 13 residues. V lost 10 bases, J lost 2 bases, and 6 bases stayed unmatched. Germline-derived CDR1 and CDR2 are ENHRY and SYGVKD. The DNA for the CDR3 is TGTGCCACCGGACAGGTTTACACAGATACGCAGTATTTT. The encoded protein is CATGQVYTDTQYF.

This clone was counted a few times. The chain has TRBV5-5 and TRBJ2-2; D remains unclear. This CDR3 contains 15 residues. V shed 0 bases and J shed 1 base, with 7 bases lying between them. Germline V gene sequence: CDR1 SGHKS, CDR2 YYEKEE (reference sequence). The CDR3 protein is CASSLGGLNTGELFF. The CDR3 bases are TGTGCCAGCAGCTTGGGCGGTCTGAACACCGGGGAGCTGTTTTTT.

This chain uses TRBV7-9 with TRBJ1-5, with 10 bases that match TRBD1. The V gene end was trimmed by 5 bases and the J gene end by 6 bases; junction bases not matched to a gene: 7. Germline V CDR1 and CDR2: SEHNR, FQNEAQ (reference sequence). There are 15 residues in the CDR3. CDR3 sequence (DNA): TGTGCCAGCAGCCCGCCTGGACAGGGGGTTCAGCCCCAGCATTTT. This gives the protein CASSPPGQGVQPQHF.

This clone qualifies as medium-sized. This chain's CDR3 is CASLNGSRFEEAFF. In DNA form, the CDR3 reads TGTGCCAGCCTCAACGGGTCCCGTTTTGAGGAAGCTTTCTTT. This chain joins TRBV19 and TRBJ1-1; D uncertain. V gave up 9 bases and J gave up 8 bases, with 22 bases separating them. Germline lookup yields CDR1 LNHDA and CDR2 SQIVND (reference sequence). This CDR3 region has 14 residues. The entire variable domain, with the rest obtained from reference TRBV19 and TRBJ1-1, is as follows: DGGITQSPKYLFRKEGQNVTLSCEQNLNHDAMYWYRQDPGQGLRLIYYSQIVNDFQKGDIAEGYSVSREKKESFPLTVTSAQKNPTAFYLCASLNGSRFEEAFFGQGTRLTVV.